This TCR beta chain emerged from a study of metastatic and nonmetastatic thyroid tumors. Study information: Repertoire comparison spanned blood and tumor or nodule tissue of malignant and benign thyroid patients.

Through MiXCR, TCRdb re-clonotyped the PCR reads. The table shows roughly 23,000 clones, with 20% to 25% occurring only once. This clone was seen at least ten times. This CDR3 has 14 residues. From germline, CDR1 is MNHNS and CDR2 SASEGT. With 8 bases clipped from V and 8 bases from J, the junction kept 11 bases outside the gene matches. Nobody among the patients had been given any treatment before thyroid surgery. Sequencing was done on a sample of blood. The TCR comes from a male donor with papillary thyroid cancer or a benign thyroid nodule (not recorded which). Some clones in this sample may be carry-over from other donors' samples. The genes are TRBV6-1 and TRBJ2-1; the match to TRBD2 covers 8 bases. The CDR3 protein is CASARAGVPDEQFF. CDR3 nucleotide sequence: TGTGCCAGCGCGAGAGCGGGAGTACCGGATGAGCAGTTCTTC.